Included here is one TCR beta chain sequence, with context. Profiles of TCR beta VDJ and CDR3 were generated from a genomic DNA template. TCRdb reprocessed the reads with MiXCR, giving one entry per CDR3 protein. The sample lists 150,000 to 200,000 distinct CDR3 sequences, about 64% occurring once. The sample belongs to a study of CD8+CD57+ T cells in acquired aplastic anemia. The sequenced sample was sorted CD4+, CD8+, or CD8+CD57+ T cells (not recorded which) from PBMCs. This TCR was sampled from a human donor with severe aplastic anemia or a healthy control (not recorded which).

CDR3 residues: CASSPGLARTDTQYF. The CDR3 nucleotides read TGTGCCAGCAGCCCGGGACTAGCGCGAACAGATACGCAGTATTTT. The chain employs TRBV7-2 and TRBJ2-3, with 10 bases identical to TRBD2. Germline CDR1 and CDR2: SGHTA and FQGNSA. V lost 5 bases to trimming and J lost 3 bases; unmatched junction nucleotides: 5. This CDR3 is 15 amino acids long. Full variable domain (rest looked up from reference TRBV7-2 and TRBJ2-3): GAGVSQSPSNKVTEKGKDVELRCDPISGHTALYWYRQSLGQGLEFLIYFQGNSAPDKSGLPSDRFSAERTGGSVSTLTIQRTQQEDSAVYLCASSPGLARTDTQYFGPGTRLTVL.